One sample yielded the 7 T cell receptor beta chains listed below, sequenced in a study of T cell changes during pregnancy in multiple sclerosis (dated by TCRdb to the late 2010s). Library construction relied on the immunoSEQ multiplex PCR assay. TCRdb took over this immuneACCESS table, retaining in-frame rearrangements with V and J assigned. Such tables are incomplete; in checked studies, under half of the missing clones stem from an unresolved V gene, and the remainder is unexplained. Counted in this sample were about 61,000 clones; 93% of them appeared once. The ten biggest clones cover approximately 2.5% of the sample. The sequences come from CD8+ T cells from peripheral blood mononuclear cells, collected in the third trimester of pregnancy. These receptor sequences come from a female donor with multiple sclerosis, enrolled in a pregnancy study.

This chain connects TRBV7-6 to TRBJ1-1; D is perhaps TRBD1 (5 bases). The length of the CDR3 is 15 residues. Germline values: CDR1 SGHVS, CDR2 FNYEAQ. Trimming took off 5 bases at V and 5 bases at J, with 18 bases between the two ends. The CDR3 DNA reads TGTGCCAGCAGCCCTAGGGGCGGGAGCGTAACTGAAGCTTTCTTT. Residues: CASSPRGGSVTEAFF. Using reference TRBV7-6 and TRBJ1-1 for the parts outside the CDR3, the full variable domain is GAGVSQSPRYKVTKRGQDVALRCDPISGHVSLYWYRQALGQGPEFLTYFNYEAQQDKSGLPNDRFSAERPEGSISTLTIQRTEQRDSAMYRCASSPRGGSVTEAFFGQGTRLTVV.

This rearrangement joins TRBV11-2 to TRBJ2-7; 8 nucleotides match TRBD2. The CDR3 loop spans 16 amino acids. Germline V lookup: CDR1 SGHAT, CDR2 FQNNGV. Unmatched junction bases numbered 15, after V lost 5 bases and J lost 6 bases. CDR3 sequence reads: CASSPTGLAGQGEQYF. CDR3 in DNA: TGTGCCAGCAGCCCCACGGGGCTAGCGGGCCAGGGCGAGCAGTACTTC.

The chain combines TRBV19 with TRBJ1-1; weak D call: TRBD1 (5 bases). The germline CDR1 and CDR2 sequences are LNHDA and SQIVND (reference sequence). The ends were cut back, 4 bases at V and 5 bases at J, with 14 bases in the middle. The CDR3 contains 14 residues. This CDR3 is CASSKVGRETEAFF. The CDR3 bases are TGTGCCAGTAGTAAGGTGGGCAGGGAAACTGAAGCTTTCTTT.

This sequence joins TRBV10-1 and TRBJ2-1, with 9 bases matching TRBD1. This CDR3 comprises 15 residues. The germline CDR1 and CDR2 sequences are WNHNN and SYGVQD (reference sequence). The ends lost 6 bases at V and 5 bases at J; junction bases unmatched: 8. CDR3 amino acids: CASSWTGDLDNEQFF. The CDR3, as DNA: TGCGCCAGCAGCTGGACAGGGGATCTTGACAATGAGCAGTTCTTC.

This chain links TRBV19 with TRBJ2-5; 7 nucleotides match TRBD1. With V trimmed by 5 bases and J by 4 bases, 4 bases remained unmatched. There are 13 residues in the CDR3. Germline values: CDR1 LNHDA, CDR2 SQIVND (reference sequence). CDR3 nucleotide sequence: TGTGCCAGTAGTCCTCGACAGGGAGAGACCCAGTACTTC. It is translated as CASSPRQGETQYF.

The V and J genes are TRBV10-3 and TRBJ2-7, with 8 bases fitting TRBD2. After removal of 2 bases from V and 4 bases from J, the junction contained 4 bases not matched to a gene. The germline CDR1 and CDR2 sequences are ENHRY and SYGVKD. The CDR3 length is 14 residues. The CDR3 DNA sequence: TGTGCCATCAGTGAGGCGGGAGGAGCGTACGAGCAGTACTTC. It encodes CAISEAGGAYEQYF.

The chain carries TRBV2 and TRBJ1-1; 9 nucleotides agree with TRBD1. The CDR3 runs to 13 residues. Unmatched junction bases numbered 3, after V lost 5 bases and J lost 5 bases. Germline V CDR1 and CDR2: SNHLY, FYNNEI. DNA of the CDR3: TGTGCCAGCAGTCTGACAGGGGGGACTGAAGCTTTCTTT. Translation gives CASSLTGGTEAFF.